Reported below is one T cell receptor (beta chain). As processed by the authors: It was from reference gene primer amplification that nucleated cell counts were estimated. The data were produced by immunoSEQ multiplex PCR, yet TCRdb's version contains in-frame clones alone and is incomplete. V, J and clone size are taken as reported in that table, and D and trimming were inferred from the DNA itself. Among about 74,000 clones listed, under 95% were seen once. This entry belongs to a study of blood T cell repertoires in COVID-19. About the study: COVID-19 samples collected from the United States, Italy and Spain covered acute and convalescent phases. T cells, B-cell-depleted T cells, or PBMCs supplied cDNA or gDNA.

Deletions cut 0 bases from V and 0 bases from J, with 11 bases between. Germline V gives CDR1 LGHNA, CDR2 YSLEER. CDR3 length equals 17 residues. The source material was peripheral blood. This TCR was recovered from a human donor in a cohort sampled during active COVID-19. V gene TRBV4-3 combines with J gene TRBJ1-4; D is undetermined. Here the CDR3 reads CASSQEPHGATNEKLFF. The CDR3 DNA reads as TGCGCCAGCAGCCAAGAGCCACACGGGGCAACTAATGAAAAACTGTTTTTT.